This entry is about one T cell receptor (beta chain). The antigen it recognizes is unknown. Base qualities are not provided; no much larger clone lies one nucleotide away. Peripheral blood CD8+ and CD4+ T cells from healthy donors, Susac syndrome patients and multiple sclerosis patients were profiled using high-throughput TCR beta sequencing. The Susac syndrome patients fulfilled recently defined diagnostic criteria for either definite or probable disease. Bulk CD8+ and CD4+ T cells were purified by magnetic negative isolation, whereas CD8+ TEMRA cells were enriched by FACS. Blood was drawn into EDTA tubes, processed within 24 hours, and PBMCs were isolated by density gradient centrifugation. PBMCs intended for TCR sequencing were cryopreserved in liquid nitrogen and thawed later in a water bath at 37 degrees C. The sorted or isolated CD4+, CD8+ and CD8+ TEMRA cells had a purity of 90% or higher.

This sample stems from a study of CD8 T cells in Susac syndrome (dated by TCRdb to about 2019). Turning to the overall study: Of the Susac syndrome patients who were sequenced, five or six had clinically active disease and roughly eight were in clinical remission. CD8+ T cell repertoire clonality was compared between about a dozen healthy donors, approximately 14 Susac syndrome patients and some 15 multiple sclerosis patients. Susac syndrome patients were therapy-naive, on corticosteroids (some also receiving IVIg), or on IVIg alone at blood withdrawal. The study used repertoire sequencing to test whether antigen drove CD8+ T cell activation and differentiation in Susac syndrome. Results the study describes overall, beyond this receptor: Clonal expansion was seen in Susac syndrome CD8+ repertoires, peaking in CD8+ TEMRA cells and being greater in clinically active patients than in remitting ones. Sixteen Susac-specific public clones were identified in the total CD8+ repertoire, and about 5 Susac-specific public clones were identified in the CD8+ TEMRA repertoire. The study acknowledged that relatively few individuals were included in the TCR sequencing and HLA analysis.

From a lookup of the germline V gene (reference sequence), CDR1 and CDR2 are MNHEY and SMNVEV. V drops 3 bases and J drops 0 bases, leaving 9 bases in between. Reading from cysteine to phenylalanine, the CDR3 counts 14 amino acids. The read is trimmed to its CDR3 DNA, 42 bases read in frame from base 1. RNA was extracted using the RNeasy kit, and roughly 0.5 to 1 microgram was reverse transcribed with random hexamers. The immunoSEQ multiplex PCR assay, which covers 54 Vbeta and 13 Jbeta segments, was used to amplify TCR beta CDR3 regions. To correct PCR amplification bias, a synthetic template baseline was used for both primer optimization and computational correction. Processing in the source paper ran as follows. Reads were annotated to V, D and J genes per IMGT and analyzed with immunoSEQ Analyzer, keeping only productive sequences. To calculate clonality, Shannon entropy was normalized by log2 of the number of productive unique sequences and then subtracted from one. For each patient and control, public and private clones were evaluated among the 100 most prevalent clones. A clone was defined as Susac-specific if it was absent from the healthy and MS cohorts, from about 1,100 published viral clones and from other ImmuneACCESS disease sequences. Using fastp at Q25 and MiXCR, TCRdb reprocessed the public reads and kept productive beta chains. All rows with the same CDR3 protein become a single entry with the most common DNA and genes. TCRdb, not the original authors, processed these V and J calls. The sample profile shows 85,000 to 120,000 distinct CDR3 sequences; approximately 94% of them were found once. The ten biggest clones cover about 0.41% of the sample.

This receptor was taken from a human donor with Susac syndrome. The receptor chain draws on TRBV27 and TRBJ2-7; the D segment cannot be called with confidence. The sequencing input was CD8+ T cells from PBMCs. The DNA reads TGTGCCAGCAGTTTGGCTGGCAGCTCCTACGAGCAGTACTTC. Its protein product is CASSLAGSSYEQYF.